The sequence of this T cell receptor (beta chain) was determined in a study of T cell responses to AZD1222 COVID-19 vaccine. Broader study findings: Baseline serostatus was positive in only a handful of AZD1222 recipients. Vaccine-related CD4 TCRs covered spike, predominating at 160-218 and 743-854.

The protocol was immunoSEQ multiplex PCR, while the TCRdb copy is restricted to in-frame clones and leaves out a portion. The sample shows 140,000 to 150,000 clones, over 80% of them seen only once. Germline V lookup: CDR1 SGHDT, CDR2 YYEEEE. With 0 bases clipped from V and 2 bases from J, the junction kept 5 bases outside the gene matches. The CDR3 extends over 16 amino acids. Note on this clone: Its antigen remains unidentified.

The V gene is TRBV5-6, the J gene TRBJ2-7; 10 bases are a match to TRBD1. The sequenced sample was peripheral blood, obtained 28 days after the second AZD1222 dose. This TCR came from an adult who received the AZD1222 COVID-19 vaccine. The CDR3 nucleotides read TGTGCCAGCAGCTTGGTTTGGGGACAGGGGACCTACGAGCAGTACTTC. Translating it yields CASSLVWGQGTYEQYF.